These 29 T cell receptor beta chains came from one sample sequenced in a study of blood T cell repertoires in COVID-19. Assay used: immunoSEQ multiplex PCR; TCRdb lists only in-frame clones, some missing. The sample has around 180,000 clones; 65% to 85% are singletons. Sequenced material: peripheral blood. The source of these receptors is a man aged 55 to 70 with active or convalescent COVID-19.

This CDR3 is CASSPGLASYEQYF. DNA of the CDR3: TGTGCCAGCAGCCCAGGACTAGCGAGCTACGAGCAGTACTTC. This chain connects TRBV7-2 to TRBJ2-7, with 9 bases aligning to TRBD2. CDR1 and CDR2 (germline): SGHTA, FQGNSA. The CDR3 covers 14 residues. V lost 5 bases and J lost 3; bases outside the gene matches: 5.

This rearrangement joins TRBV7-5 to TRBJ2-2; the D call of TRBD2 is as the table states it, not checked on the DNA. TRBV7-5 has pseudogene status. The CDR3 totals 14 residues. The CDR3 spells CVRTVRQGGGELFF. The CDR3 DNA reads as TGTGTCAGAACCGTCCGGCAGGGAGGCGGGGAGCTGTTTTTT.

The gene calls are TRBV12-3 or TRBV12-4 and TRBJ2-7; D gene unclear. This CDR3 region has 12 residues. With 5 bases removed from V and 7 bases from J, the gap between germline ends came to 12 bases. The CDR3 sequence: CASSAHSTEQYF. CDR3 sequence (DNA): TGTGCCAGCAGTGCGCATAGTACGGAGCAGTACTTC.

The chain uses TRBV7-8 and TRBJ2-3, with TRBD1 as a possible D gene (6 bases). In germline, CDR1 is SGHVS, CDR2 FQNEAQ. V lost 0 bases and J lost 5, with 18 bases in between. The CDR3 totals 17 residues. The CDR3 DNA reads TGTGCCAGCAGCTTAGCGCCCTTACCCAGGGGTGAAGATACGCAGTATTTT. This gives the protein CASSLAPLPRGEDTQYF.

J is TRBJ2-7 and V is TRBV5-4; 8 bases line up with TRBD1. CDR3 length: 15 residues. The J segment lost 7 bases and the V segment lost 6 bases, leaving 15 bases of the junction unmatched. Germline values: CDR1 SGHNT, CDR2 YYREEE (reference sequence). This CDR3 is CASTSRGQGAREQYF. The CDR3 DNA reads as TGTGCCAGCACCTCACGCGGCCAGGGGGCGCGAGAGCAGTACTTC.

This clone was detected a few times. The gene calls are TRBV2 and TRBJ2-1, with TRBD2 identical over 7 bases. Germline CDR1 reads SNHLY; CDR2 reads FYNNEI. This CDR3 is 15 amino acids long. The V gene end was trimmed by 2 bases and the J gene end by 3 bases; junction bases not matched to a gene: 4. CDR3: CASSENGGSYNEQFF. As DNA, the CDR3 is TGTGCCAGCAGTGAAAACGGCGGGAGCTACAATGAGCAGTTCTTC.

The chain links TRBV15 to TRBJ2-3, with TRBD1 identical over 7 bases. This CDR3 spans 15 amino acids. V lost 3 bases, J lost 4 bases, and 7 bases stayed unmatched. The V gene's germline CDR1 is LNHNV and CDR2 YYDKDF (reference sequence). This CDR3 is CATSSARQGADTQYF. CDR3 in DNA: TGTGCCACCAGCAGCGCTCGTCAGGGGGCAGATACGCAGTATTTT.

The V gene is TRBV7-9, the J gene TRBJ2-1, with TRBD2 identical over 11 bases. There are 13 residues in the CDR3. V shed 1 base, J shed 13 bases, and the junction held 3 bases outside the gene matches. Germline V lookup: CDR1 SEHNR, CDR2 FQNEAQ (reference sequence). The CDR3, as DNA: TGTGCCAGCAGCTTAGAGACTAGCGGGAATCAGTTCTTC. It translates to CASSLETSGNQFF.

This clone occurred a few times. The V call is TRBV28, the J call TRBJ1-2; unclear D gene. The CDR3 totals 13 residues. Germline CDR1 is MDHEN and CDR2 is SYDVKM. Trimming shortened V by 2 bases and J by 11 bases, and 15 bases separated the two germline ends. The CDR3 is CASSLKSGLIYTF. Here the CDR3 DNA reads TGTGCCAGCAGTTTAAAGTCAGGACTTATATACACCTTC.

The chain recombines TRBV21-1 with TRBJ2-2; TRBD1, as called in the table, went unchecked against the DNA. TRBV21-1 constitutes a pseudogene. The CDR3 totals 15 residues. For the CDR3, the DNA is TGTGCCAGCAGCACTTACACAGTTCTCACCGGGGAGCTGTTTTTT. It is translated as CASSTYTVLTGELFF.

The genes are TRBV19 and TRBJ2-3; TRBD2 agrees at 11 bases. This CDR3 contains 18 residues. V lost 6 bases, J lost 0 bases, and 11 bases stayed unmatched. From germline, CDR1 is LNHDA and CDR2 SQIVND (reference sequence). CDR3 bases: TGTGCCAGTAGCGGCGGGACTAGCGGCCACCCTAGCACAGATACGCAGTATTTT. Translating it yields CASSGGTSGHPSTDTQYF. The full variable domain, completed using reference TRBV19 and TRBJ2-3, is DGGITQSPKYLFRKEGQNVTLSCEQNLNHDAMYWYRQDPGQGLRLIYYSQIVNDFQKGDIAEGYSVSREKKESFPLTVTSAQKNPTAFYLCASSGGTSGHPSTDTQYFGPGTRLTVL.

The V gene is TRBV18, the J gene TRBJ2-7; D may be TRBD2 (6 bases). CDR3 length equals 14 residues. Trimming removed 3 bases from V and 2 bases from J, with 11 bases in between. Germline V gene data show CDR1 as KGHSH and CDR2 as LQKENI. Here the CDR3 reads CASSPGAGTYEQYF. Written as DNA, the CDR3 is TGTGCCAGCTCACCCGGTGCGGGGACCTACGAGCAGTACTTC.

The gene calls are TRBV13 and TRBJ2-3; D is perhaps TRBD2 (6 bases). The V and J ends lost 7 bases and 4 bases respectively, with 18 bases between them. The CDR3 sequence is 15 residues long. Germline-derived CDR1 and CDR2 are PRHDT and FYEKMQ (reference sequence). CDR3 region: CASIQGLSGADTQYF. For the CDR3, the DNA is TGTGCCAGCATTCAAGGGCTATCGGGGGCAGATACGCAGTATTTT.

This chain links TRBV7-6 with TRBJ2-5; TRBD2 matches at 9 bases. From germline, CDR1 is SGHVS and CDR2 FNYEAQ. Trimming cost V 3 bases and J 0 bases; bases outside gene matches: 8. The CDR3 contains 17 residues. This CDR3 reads CASSFSASGEYQETQYF. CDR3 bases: TGTGCCAGCAGCTTCTCCGCTAGCGGGGAGTACCAAGAGACCCAGTACTTC.

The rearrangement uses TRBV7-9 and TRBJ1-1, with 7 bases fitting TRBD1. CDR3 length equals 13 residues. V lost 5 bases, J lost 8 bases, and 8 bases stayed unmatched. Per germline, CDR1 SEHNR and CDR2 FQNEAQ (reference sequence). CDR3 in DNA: TGTGCCAGCAGCCGCCGGGGGACAGCGGAAGCTTTCTTT. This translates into CASSRRGTAEAFF.

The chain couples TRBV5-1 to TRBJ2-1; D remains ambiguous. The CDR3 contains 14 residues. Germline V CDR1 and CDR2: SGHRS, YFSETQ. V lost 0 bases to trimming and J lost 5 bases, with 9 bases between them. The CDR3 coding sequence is TGCGCCAGCAGCTTGGCCCTAGGTAACAATGAGCAGTTCTTC. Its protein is CASSLALGNNEQFF.

The CDR3 loop reads CASSDSALAGARNEQFF. As DNA, the CDR3 is TGTGCCAGCAGTGACTCGGCACTAGCGGGAGCCAGAAATGAGCAGTTCTTC. The chain links TRBV6-4 to TRBJ2-1; TRBD2 aligns across 11 bases. Trimming removed 0 bases from V and 7 bases from J; junction bases left unmatched: 8. The germline V gene has CDR1 MRHNA and CDR2 SNTAGT. The CDR3 length is 17 residues.

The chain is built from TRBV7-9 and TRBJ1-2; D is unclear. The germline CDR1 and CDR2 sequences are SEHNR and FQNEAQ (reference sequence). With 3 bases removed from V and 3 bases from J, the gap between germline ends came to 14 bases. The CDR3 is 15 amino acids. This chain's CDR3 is CASSFPGDGDYGYTF. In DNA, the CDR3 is TGTGCCAGCAGCTTCCCCGGGGATGGGGACTATGGCTACACCTTC.

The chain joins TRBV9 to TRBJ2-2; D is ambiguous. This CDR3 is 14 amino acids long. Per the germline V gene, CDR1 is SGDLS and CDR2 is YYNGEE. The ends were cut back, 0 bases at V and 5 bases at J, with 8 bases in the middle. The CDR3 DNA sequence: TGTGCCAGCAGCGTAGGAGAGGAAACCGGGGAGCTGTTTTTT. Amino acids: CASSVGEETGELFF.

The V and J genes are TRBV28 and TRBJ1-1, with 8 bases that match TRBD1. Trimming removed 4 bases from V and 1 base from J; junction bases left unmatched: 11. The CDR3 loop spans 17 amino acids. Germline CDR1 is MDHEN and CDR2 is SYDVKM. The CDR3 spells CASSSSDRAPTNTEAFF. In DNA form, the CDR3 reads TGTGCCAGCAGTTCCTCGGACAGGGCCCCCACGAACACTGAAGCTTTCTTT.

CDR3 nucleotides: TGTGCCGCTCCCAGGGGGCCGGCCTATGGCTACACCTTC. Protein sequence: CAAPRGPAYGYTF. This chain joins TRBV30 and TRBJ1-2; 8 bases fit TRBD1. The V segment lost 8 bases and the J segment 4 bases; nucleotides outside the gene matches: 9. This CDR3 contains 13 residues. Germline V gene lookup returns CDR1 GTSNPN and CDR2 SVGIG (reference sequence).

CDR3 residues: CASSQLRDTEAFF. In DNA form, the CDR3 reads TGTGCCAGCAGCCAATTGCGAGACACTGAAGCTTTCTTT. The chain is built from TRBV3-1 (or the pseudogene TRBV3-2) and TRBJ1-1; no clear D. The CDR3 length is 13 residues. V dropped 2 bases and J dropped 3 bases, with 7 bases sitting between them. Germline CDR1 and CDR2: LGHDT and YNNKEL (reference sequence).

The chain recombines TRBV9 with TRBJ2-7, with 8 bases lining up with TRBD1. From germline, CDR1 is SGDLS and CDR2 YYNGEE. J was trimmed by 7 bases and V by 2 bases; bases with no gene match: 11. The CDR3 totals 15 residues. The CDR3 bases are TGTGCCAGCAGCGTCAACGACAGGGGAATGGGGGAGCAGTACTTC. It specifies CASSVNDRGMGEQYF. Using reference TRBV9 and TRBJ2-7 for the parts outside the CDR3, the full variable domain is DSGVTQTPKHLITATGQRVTLRCSPRSGDLSVYWYQQSLDQGLQFLIQYYNGEERAKGNILERFSAQQFPDLHSELNLSSLELGDSALYFCASSVNDRGMGEQYFGPGTRLTVT.

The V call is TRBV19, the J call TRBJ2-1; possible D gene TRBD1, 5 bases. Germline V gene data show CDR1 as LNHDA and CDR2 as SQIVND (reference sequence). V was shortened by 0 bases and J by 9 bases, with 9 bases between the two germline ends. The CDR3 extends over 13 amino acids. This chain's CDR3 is CASSIDGAIEQFF. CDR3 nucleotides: TGTGCCAGTAGTATAGATGGGGCCATTGAGCAGTTCTTC.

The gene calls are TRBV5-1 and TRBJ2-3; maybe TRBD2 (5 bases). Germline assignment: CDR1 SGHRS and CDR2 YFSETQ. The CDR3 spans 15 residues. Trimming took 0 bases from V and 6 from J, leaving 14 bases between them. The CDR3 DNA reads TGCGCCAGCAGCTTGGTTGGAAACGGGAAGGATACGCAGTATTTT. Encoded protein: CASSLVGNGKDTQYF.

CDR3 coding DNA: TGTGCCAGCAGCTTGTGGGCAACTAGCGGGACCTCACTGAACACCGGGGAGCTGTTTTTT. It encodes CASSLWATSGTSLNTGELFF. The V gene is TRBV11-3, the J gene TRBJ2-2; TRBD2 matches 10 bases. Germline CDR1 reads SGHNT; CDR2 reads YENEEA. After removal of 3 bases from V and 1 base from J, the junction contained 14 bases not matched to a gene. This CDR3 region has 20 residues.

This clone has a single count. The CDR3 protein is CASSGLFHTDTQYF. The CDR3 DNA reads as TGTGCCAGCAGCGGACTTTTTCACACAGATACGCAGTATTTT. The chain has TRBV19 and TRBJ2-3; D might be TRBD2 (5 bases). Trimming pared 9 bases from V and 2 bases from J, leaving 15 bases between. This CDR3 spans 14 amino acids. Per the germline V gene, CDR1 is LNHDA and CDR2 is SQIVND (reference sequence).

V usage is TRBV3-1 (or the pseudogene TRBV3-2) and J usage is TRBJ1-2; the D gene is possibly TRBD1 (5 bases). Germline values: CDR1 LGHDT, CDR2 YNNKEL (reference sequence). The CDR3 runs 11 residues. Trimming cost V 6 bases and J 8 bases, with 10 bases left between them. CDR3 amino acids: CASSRGYGYTF. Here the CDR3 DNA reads TGTGCCAGCAGTCGGGGGTACGGCTACACCTTC.

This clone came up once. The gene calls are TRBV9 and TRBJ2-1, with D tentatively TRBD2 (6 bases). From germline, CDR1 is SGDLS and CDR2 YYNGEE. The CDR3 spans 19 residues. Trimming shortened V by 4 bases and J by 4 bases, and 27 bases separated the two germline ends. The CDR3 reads CASSPKPLVGRDVYNEQFF. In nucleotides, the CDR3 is TGTGCCAGCAGCCCCAAGCCCCTCGTTGGGCGGGATGTTTACAATGAGCAGTTCTTC.